The present entry profiles one T cell receptor beta chain with its context. The antigen is not known. Naive CD8 cells were CD45RO-negative, positively selected for CCR7, excluding terminally differentiated effector memory CD45RA+ cells. The sample belongs to a study of shared clonotypes between healthy human individuals. About the research overall: CD4 naive cells filled three plates per donor, CD4 memory three, CD8 naive two and CD8 memory one.

The table came from immunoSEQ multiplex PCR; TCRdb's copy has only in-frame clones and leaves some out. Seen here are 600,000 or so clones, roughly 98% observed once, and the top ten hold 0.25% to 0.35%. Trimming cost V 6 bases and J 3 bases, with 14 bases left between them. The CDR3 totals 14 residues. CDR1 is MNHEY and CDR2 is SMNVEV in the germline V gene (reference sequence). Study conclusions and caveats: Shared clonotypes across all four donors exceeded non-shared ones in generation probability.

The sample was naive CD8+ T cells sorted from blood. V gene TRBV27 combines with J gene TRBJ1-1; D is uncertain. The TCR was taken from a man under 40 in good health. CDR3 loop: CASSPPGRDTEAFF. DNA for the CDR3: TGTGCCAGCAGCCCACCTGGGAGGGACACTGAAGCTTTCTTT.